The 10 T cell receptor beta chains presented below share a single source sample, sequenced in a study of cytomegalovirus exposure and HLA in healthy donors. Primers for the PCR totalled 60 Vbeta and 13 Jbeta. Method: immunoSEQ multiplex PCR; TCRdb's copy keeps in-frame clones and lacks some. In the table there are fewer than 250,000 clones, 70% to 80% of which are singletons. The sequenced material came from PBMCs. The receptors stem from a woman in her 30s in good health and CMV-seropositive.

V gene TRBV2 combines with J gene TRBJ1-6, with 7 bases that match TRBD1. The V and J ends lost 7 bases and 6 bases, in that order; junction bases with no gene match: 9. CDR3 length: 15 residues. Per the germline V gene, CDR1 is SNHLY and CDR2 is FYNNEI. The CDR3 loop is CASNRTPGGNSPLHF. The DNA for the CDR3 is TGTGCCAGCAACCGGACTCCAGGGGGTAATTCACCCCTCCACTTT.

The chain couples TRBV11-2 to TRBJ2-7; 7 positions agree with TRBD2. CDR3 length: 14 amino acids. Germline V gene sequence: CDR1 SGHAT, CDR2 FQNNGV. V lost 3 bases to trimming and J lost 5 bases; unmatched junction nucleotides: 7. The CDR3 reads CASSFGGGNNEQYF. CDR3 nucleotide sequence: TGTGCCAGCAGCTTTGGGGGAGGGAACAACGAGCAGTACTTC.

This clone has a single count. V usage is TRBV7-2 and J usage is TRBJ1-5; D call uncertain. The CDR3 consists of 16 residues. Looked up from germline, CDR1 is SGHTA and CDR2 is FQGNSA. With 2 bases removed from V and 2 bases from J, the gap between germline ends came to 13 bases. In nucleotides, the CDR3 is TGTGCCAGCAGCTTACGACGGATCGGGGGCAATCAGCCCCAGCATTTT. This translates into CASSLRRIGGNQPQHF.

The chain carries TRBV9 and TRBJ2-7; 8 nucleotides agree with TRBD1. Germline lookup yields CDR1 SGDLS and CDR2 YYNGEE. This CDR3 contains 15 residues. Germline trimming cut 3 bases from V and 2 bases from J; bases unmatched to any gene: 7. DNA for the CDR3: TGTGCCAGCAGCGCTTTCTCACAGGGGGCCTACGAGCAGTACTTC. This translates into CASSAFSQGAYEQYF.

The chain couples TRBV7-2 to TRBJ2-5; TRBD1 might be the D (6 bases). The CDR3 extends over 13 amino acids. CDR1 and CDR2 (germline): SGHTA, FQGNSA. Trimming left V 5 bases short and J 5 bases short, with 12 bases between. The CDR3 DNA follows: TGTGCCAGCAGCCTTGGGACAAGGGAGACCCAGTACTTC. Protein: CASSLGTRETQYF.

The chain's CDR3 is CASSLLAGEYEQYF. CDR3 in DNA: TGCGCCAGCAGCCTACTAGCGGGGGAATACGAGCAGTACTTC. This chain connects TRBV4-3 to TRBJ2-7, with TRBD2 identical over 11 bases. The CDR3 is 14 amino acids. The germline V gene encodes CDR1 LGHNA and CDR2 YSLEER. V lost 4 bases to trimming and J lost 4 bases; unmatched junction nucleotides: 3.

The chain combines TRBV18 with TRBJ1-4; no firm D call. This CDR3 has 15 residues. CDR1 KGHSH and CDR2 LQKENI come from the germline V gene. The V end lost 6 bases, the J end lost 5 bases, and 16 bases lay between the germline ends. In nucleotides, the CDR3 is TGTGCCAGCTCCCGCGGCGGGAGTTCAAATGAAAAACTGTTTTTT. Protein: CASSRGGSSNEKLFF.

The V gene is TRBV6-5, the J gene TRBJ2-1, with 11 positions matching TRBD2. The germline V gene has CDR1 MNHEY and CDR2 SVGAGI. The CDR3 extends over 14 amino acids. Unmatched junction bases numbered 5, after V lost 4 bases and J lost 9 bases. The CDR3 sequence: CASSSSLAGGEQFF. The CDR3 coding sequence is TGTGCCAGCAGTTCCTCCCTAGCGGGGGGTGAGCAGTTCTTC.

There are a few counts of this clone. The V call is TRBV2, the J call TRBJ2-5; maybe TRBD1 (6 bases). Gene TRBJ2-7 matches the end of the DNA better, so the J call may be wrong. The CDR3 runs 14 residues. Per germline, CDR1 SNHLY and CDR2 FYNNEI. The CDR3 DNA reads TGTGCCAGCAGTTATCTCAGGGGTGCCTACGAGCAGTACTTC. Translated: CASSYLRGAYEQYF.

The chain joins TRBV6-5 to TRBJ2-3, with D possibly being TRBD1 (5 bases). V was trimmed by 4 bases and J by 3 bases, leaving 8 bases between them. Germline CDR1 is MNHEY and CDR2 is SVGAGI. The CDR3 has 13 amino acids. As DNA, the CDR3 is TGTGCCAGCAGTTTACCAGGGACAGATACGCAGTATTTT. It specifies CASSLPGTDTQYF.